The 15 T cell receptor beta chains given below trace back to one sample, sequenced in a study of T cells in Graves' hyperthyroidism and ophthalmopathy. TCR beta CDR3 regions were amplified from RNA transcripts. First-round RT-PCR targeting the TCR CDR3 was performed with the HTBI primer set. TCRdb reprocessed the multiplex PCR reads with MiXCR, giving one entry per CDR3 protein. Of roughly 500,000 distinct CDR3 sequences listed, around 13% are singletons. The source material was blood. The receptors come from a woman in her twenties or thirties with Graves' hyperthyroidism that later progressed to Graves' ophthalmopathy.

The chain couples TRBV5-1 to TRBJ1-1, with D possibly matching TRBD1 (5 bases). This CDR3 is built from 13 residues. V lost 6 bases to trimming and J lost 4 bases, with 13 bases between them. Looked up from germline, CDR1 is SGHRS and CDR2 is YFSETQ. The CDR3 loop reads CASTGRVTTEAFF. The CDR3 DNA sequence: TGCGCCAGCACAGGCAGGGTGACCACTGAAGCTTTCTTT.

This clonotype was seen repeatedly, ten times or more. The CDR3 region has the DNA TGTGCCAGCAGTGATACTAGCGGGAGATACAATGAGCAGTTCTTC. Its protein is CASSDTSGRYNEQFF. The V and J genes are TRBV12-3 or TRBV12-4 and TRBJ2-1; TRBD2 aligns across 11 bases. The CDR3 extends over 15 amino acids. With 5 bases clipped from V and 4 bases from J, the junction kept 4 bases outside the gene matches.

This clonotype was observed a handful of times. Just one base apart from a much larger clone, this may be a read error. This chain connects TRBV10-3 to TRBJ2-1; TRBD2 matches 8 bases. CDR1 is ENHRY and CDR2 is SYGVKD in the germline V gene. The CDR3 covers 15 residues. The DNA of the CDR3 is TGTGCCATCAGTGAGGCGGGAGGAGAGTACAATGAGCGGTTCTTC. Its translation: CAISEAGGEYNERFF.

The chain couples TRBV27 to TRBJ2-2; possible D gene TRBD1, 5 bases. CDR3 length: 13 amino acids. Germline V gene sequence: CDR1 MNHEY, CDR2 SMNVEV (reference sequence). Trimming stripped 5 bases from V and 4 bases from J, with 8 bases between. CDR3 sequence (DNA): TGTGCCAGCAGTGGAGACAGCACCGGGGAGCTGTTTTTT. Translated: CASSGDSTGELFF.

This clonotype was picked up many times. V and J are TRBV12-5 and TRBJ2-7; 9 positions match TRBD1. Germline lookup yields CDR1 LGHNT and CDR2 FRNRAP. This CDR3 comprises 14 residues. V trimming: 9 bases; J trimming: 4 bases; junction bases outside the gene matches: 10. CDR3 nucleotides: TGTGCTAGCCTCCGGGGACAGGGAATATACGAGCAGTACTTC. It codes for CASLRGQGIYEQYF.

This clonotype has just a few counts. The chain combines TRBV5-1 with TRBJ2-5; D is uncertain. The CDR3 is 12 amino acids. Germline V lookup: CDR1 SGHRS, CDR2 YFSETQ. The V end was cut by 6 bases, the J end by 0 bases, with 6 bases between. The CDR3, as DNA: TGCGCCAGCAAATCAGACCAAGAGACCCAGTACTTC. Its translation: CASKSDQETQYF.

This clonotype was observed many times. The chain uses TRBV2 and TRBJ2-5, with a tentative D call TRBD1 (5 bases). The V end was cut by 3 bases, the J end by 5 bases, with 10 bases between. CDR1 is SNHLY and CDR2 is FYNNEI in the germline V gene. The CDR3 is 13 residues long. CDR3 amino acids: CASSEPGMETQYF. The CDR3 DNA sequence: TGTGCCAGCAGTGAGCCAGGGATGGAGACCCAGTACTTC.

This clonotype has a count of ten or more. The genes are TRBV5-4 and TRBJ2-7; 8 bases line up with TRBD2. Germline V CDR1 and CDR2: SGHNT, YYREEE (reference sequence). The V and J ends lost 3 bases and 6 bases, in that order; junction bases with no gene match: 14. The CDR3 has 16 residues. The CDR3 coding sequence is TGTGCCAGCAGCTCCGCGGGGGCGGGAGGAGTAAGCGAGCAGTACTTC. Translating it yields CASSSAGAGGVSEQYF.

The CDR3 sequence: CSAPRSSGMFEQYF. For the CDR3, the DNA is TGCAGTGCCCCCCGGTCTAGCGGGATGTTCGAGCAGTACTTC. This rearrangement joins TRBV20-1 to TRBJ2-7, with 9 bases lining up with TRBD2. V trimming: 6 bases; J trimming: 6 bases; junction bases outside the gene matches: 12. CDR1 and CDR2 from the germline V gene are DFQATT and SNEGSKA (reference sequence). The CDR3 loop spans 14 amino acids.

This clonotype was seen ten or more times. The chain joins TRBV3-1 to TRBJ2-2; D is unresolved. From germline, CDR1 is LGHDT and CDR2 YNNKEL (reference sequence). The CDR3 loop spans 11 amino acids. The V and J ends lost 6 bases and 4 bases respectively, with 3 bases between them. This CDR3 reads CASRTTGELFF. CDR3 nucleotide sequence: TGTGCCAGCAGAACCACCGGGGAGCTGTTTTTT.

This clonotype was counted ten times or more. This sequence joins TRBV5-6 and TRBJ1-2; D unresolved. The CDR3 runs 14 residues. With 0 bases removed from V and 4 bases from J, the gap between germline ends came to 10 bases. The germline V gene has CDR1 SGHDT and CDR2 YYEEEE. The CDR3 sequence is CASSLENGIYGYTF. The CDR3, as DNA: TGTGCCAGCAGCTTGGAGAACGGTATCTATGGCTACACCTTC. Supplemented by reference TRBV5-6 and TRBJ1-2, the full variable domain reads DAGVTQSPTHLIKTRGQQVTLRCSPKSGHDTVSWYQQALGQGPQFIFQYYEEEERQRGNFPDRFSGHQFPNYSSELNVNALLLGDSALYLCASSLENGIYGYTFGSGTRLTVV.

This clonotype has at least ten counts. The chain has TRBV30 and TRBJ1-2, with D possibly TRBD1 on 6 matching bases. The CDR3 has 12 amino acids. V was shortened by 2 bases and J by 8 bases, with 12 bases between the two germline ends. Germline CDR1 reads GTSNPN; CDR2 reads SVGIG (reference sequence). The CDR3 protein is CAWSSGGHGYTF. The CDR3 coding sequence is TGTGCCTGGAGTTCGGGGGGGCACGGCTACACCTTC.

This clonotype was seen at least ten times. J is TRBJ1-1 and V is TRBV7-3, with D tentatively TRBD1 (5 bases). Deletions cut 5 bases from V and 1 base from J, with 11 bases between. The CDR3 contains 14 residues. Germline CDR1 and CDR2: SGHTA and FQGTGA. In DNA form, the CDR3 reads TGTGCCAGCAGCGATTTAGGGGCGAACACTGAAGCTTTCTTT. The encoded protein is CASSDLGANTEAFF. The full variable domain, with the rest looked up from reference TRBV7-3 and TRBJ1-1, is GAGVSQTPSNKVTEKGKYVELRCDPISGHTALYWYRQSLGQGPEFLIYFQGTGAADDSGLPNDRFFAVRPEGSVSTLKIQRTERGDSAVYLCASSDLGANTEAFFGQGTRLTVV.

This clonotype turned up a few times. A much larger clone sits a single nucleotide away, making a read error possible. J is TRBJ2-5 and V is TRBV25-1; D tentatively fits TRBD1 or TRBD2 (5 bases each). Germline lookup yields CDR1 MGHDK and CDR2 SYGVNS. The CDR3 is 14 amino acids. Trimming removed 4 bases from V and 5 bases from J, with 14 bases in between. CDR3 protein: CASSGRDQVETQYF. The CDR3, as DNA: TGTGCCAGCAGTGGCAGGGACCAGGTCGAGACCCAGTACTTC.

This clonotype was seen only a few times. The rearrangement joins TRBV7-9 to TRBJ1-5; 10 bases match TRBD1. V dropped 5 bases and J dropped 4; count of bases not matched to a gene: 2. CDR3 size: 14 residues. Per the germline V gene, CDR1 is SEHNR and CDR2 is FQNEAQ (reference sequence). The CDR3 DNA reads TGTGCCAGCAGCGGGACAGGGGAGAATCAGCCCCAGCATTTT. Its protein is CASSGTGENQPQHF.